These 29 T cell receptor beta chains came from one sample sequenced in a study of blood T cell repertoires in COVID-19. The protocol was immunoSEQ multiplex PCR, while the TCRdb copy is restricted to in-frame clones and leaves out a portion. The repertoire holds about 180,000 clones, with roughly 80% as singletons. The sequencing input was peripheral blood. The source of these receptors is a woman in her 70s with COVID-19, enrolled during active disease.

The V call is TRBV2, the J call TRBJ1-5; D gene ambiguous. Germline loops: CDR1 SNHLY, CDR2 FYNNEI. Trimming removed 8 bases at V and 6 bases at J, with 14 bases between. The CDR3 spans 13 residues. CDR3 loop: CASLEGGSQPQHF. CDR3 nucleotide sequence: TGTGCCAGCCTGGAGGGAGGGAGTCAGCCCCAGCATTTT. Combining the CDR3 with reference TRBV2 and TRBJ1-5 gives the whole variable domain EPEVTQTPSHQVTQMGQEVILRCVPISNHLYFYWYRQILGQKVEFLVSFYNNEISEKSEIFDDQFSVERPDGSNFTLKIRSTKLEDSAMYFCASLEGGSQPQHFGDGTRLSIL.

This sequence joins TRBV18 and TRBJ1-2; 8 bases align to TRBD1. The CDR3 is made up of 13 amino acids. Losses at the gene ends were 3 bases for V and 5 bases for J; bases not matched to a gene: 2. Looked up from germline, CDR1 is KGHSH and CDR2 is LQKENI. Written as DNA, the CDR3 is TGTGCCAGCTCACCCGGGACAGGATATGGCTACACCTTC. Encoded protein: CASSPGTGYGYTF.

V and J are TRBV7-2 and TRBJ2-7; no clear D. With 5 bases removed from V and 0 bases from J, the gap between germline ends came to 11 bases. Germline lookup yields CDR1 SGHTA and CDR2 FQGNSA. CDR3 length: 14 residues. CDR3 in DNA: TGTGCCAGCAGCAACTCAGCTAGCTCCTACGAGCAGTACTTC. It specifies CASSNSASSYEQYF. The full variable domain, completed using reference TRBV7-2 and TRBJ2-7, is GAGVSQSPSNKVTEKGKDVELRCDPISGHTALYWYRQSLGQGLEFLIYFQGNSAPDKSGLPSDRFSAERTGGSVSTLTIQRTQQEDSAVYLCASSNSASSYEQYFGPGTRLTVT.

The chain recombines TRBV18 with TRBJ2-2; TRBD1 agrees at 7 bases. This CDR3 region has 16 residues. Trimming removed 1 base from V and 5 bases from J; junction bases left unmatched: 7. From germline, CDR1 is KGHSH and CDR2 LQKENI. CDR3 in DNA: TGTGCCAGCTCACCACAGGGGGCGCTTGGGACCGGGGAGCTGTTTTTT. This gives the protein CASSPQGALGTGELFF.

This clone was found a few times. The CDR3 nucleotides are TGTGCCAGCAGCTTAGCACAGATCCCTTCCTACGAGCAGTACTTC. It encodes CASSLAQIPSYEQYF. This chain links TRBV7-9 with TRBJ2-7; D gene unclear. This CDR3 contains 15 residues. Trimming stripped 0 bases from V and 1 base from J, with 10 bases between. Germline V CDR1 and CDR2: SEHNR, FQNEAQ (reference sequence).

V usage is TRBV19 and J usage is TRBJ2-7; 9 bases map to TRBD2. This CDR3 has 13 residues. The germline gives CDR1 LNHDA, CDR2 SQIVND (reference sequence). The V gene end was trimmed by 5 bases and the J gene end by 6 bases; junction bases not matched to a gene: 5. CDR3 in DNA: TGTGCCAGTAGTTTTCGGACTAGCGCCGAGCAGTACTTC. Its protein is CASSFRTSAEQYF.

This chain connects TRBV18 to TRBJ2-7; TRBD1 aligns across 8 bases. The CDR3 runs to 13 residues. Trimming took 4 bases from V and 3 from J; bases not matched to a gene: 2. Germline values: CDR1 KGHSH, CDR2 LQKENI. DNA of the CDR3: TGTGCCAGCTCACGAGACAGGGGCTACGAGCAGTACTTC. Protein: CASSRDRGYEQYF.

This chain joins TRBV19 and TRBJ1-5; the D gene is possibly TRBD1 (6 bases). Germline V gene data show CDR1 as LNHDA and CDR2 as SQIVND (reference sequence). V lost 5 bases to trimming and J lost 4 bases, with 9 bases between them. The CDR3 has 13 residues. The chain's CDR3 is CASSQGWNQPQHF. As DNA, the CDR3 is TGTGCCAGTAGTCAGGGGTGGAATCAGCCCCAGCATTTT. Looking up the rest from reference TRBV19 and TRBJ1-5 gives the full variable domain: DGGITQSPKYLFRKEGQNVTLSCEQNLNHDAMYWYRQDPGQGLRLIYYSQIVNDFQKGDIAEGYSVSREKKESFPLTVTSAQKNPTAFYLCASSQGWNQPQHFGDGTRLSIL.

This clone was counted only a few times. Other DNA sequences in the same sample also yield this CDR3. This sequence joins TRBV5-4 and TRBJ1-5; 9 bases align to TRBD1. This CDR3 spans 15 amino acids. Germline CDR1 and CDR2: SGHNT and YYREEE (reference sequence). Unmatched junction bases numbered 2, after V lost 0 bases and J lost 4 bases. In DNA, the CDR3 is TGTGCCAGCAGCTTGGGGGGACAGGGAAATCAGCCCCAGCATTTT. Protein product: CASSLGGQGNQPQHF.

V is TRBV7-6 and J is TRBJ1-4; D may be TRBD1 (5 bases). There are 15 residues in the CDR3. Per germline, CDR1 SGHVS and CDR2 FNYEAQ. Trimming removed 3 bases from V and 0 bases from J, with 8 bases in between. The CDR3 DNA reads TGTGCCAGCAGCTTGGGGCCCGCAACTAATGAAAAACTGTTTTTT. Translation: CASSLGPATNEKLFF.

The V and J genes are TRBV6-6 and TRBJ2-3; 7 nucleotides agree with TRBD1. V shed 6 bases and J 2 bases; nucleotides not matched to a gene: 8. Germline lookup yields CDR1 MNHNY and CDR2 SVGAGI (reference sequence). The CDR3 length is 15 residues. The CDR3 DNA follows: TGTGCCAGCAGCCTGCGACAGGGCCCCACAGATACGCAGTATTTT. Amino acids: CASSLRQGPTDTQYF.

V gene TRBV6-5 combines with J gene TRBJ1-2; no clear D gene. V was clipped by 2 bases and J by 5 bases, with 6 bases between them. The CDR3 has 12 residues. Germline values: CDR1 MNHEY, CDR2 SVGAGI. CDR3 in amino acids: CASSYLGYGYTF. The CDR3 DNA sequence: TGTGCCAGCAGTTACCTCGGTTATGGCTACACCTTC.

The V and J genes are TRBV7-2 and TRBJ2-7, with 13 bases identical to TRBD2. The germline V gene encodes CDR1 SGHTA and CDR2 FQGNSA. The CDR3 is made up of 16 amino acids. V gave up 1 base and J gave up 4 bases; unmatched junction bases: 4. The CDR3 loop reads CASSLGRTSGSYEQYF. CDR3 DNA: TGTGCCAGCAGCTTAGGTCGGACTAGCGGGAGTTACGAGCAGTACTTC. The complete variable domain, with remaining parts taken from reference TRBV7-2 and TRBJ2-7, reads GAGVSQSPSNKVTEKGKDVELRCDPISGHTALYWYRQSLGQGLEFLIYFQGNSAPDKSGLPSDRFSAERTGGSVSTLTIQRTQQEDSAVYLCASSLGRTSGSYEQYFGPGTRLTVT.

V gene TRBV7-9 combines with J gene TRBJ2-7; D remains ambiguous. The CDR3 length is 13 residues. The ends were cut back, 1 base at V and 4 bases at J, with 8 bases in the middle. CDR1 SEHNR and CDR2 FQNEAQ come from the germline V gene (reference sequence). In DNA, the CDR3 is TGTGCCAGCAGCTTAGGGCCTAGGTACGAGCAGTACTTC. Protein sequence: CASSLGPRYEQYF.

This chain connects TRBV28 to TRBJ2-1; D possibly corresponds to TRBD2 (5 bases). V shed 7 bases and J shed 0 bases, with 22 bases lying between them. The CDR3 runs 18 residues. The germline CDR1 and CDR2 sequences are MDHEN and SYDVKM. Here the CDR3 reads CASIDGGSAASSYNEQFF. CDR3 in DNA: TGTGCCAGCATAGACGGAGGTTCCGCGGCTAGCTCCTACAATGAGCAGTTCTTC.

The V gene is TRBV7-9, the J gene TRBJ2-2; 9 nucleotides agree with TRBD1. The ends lost 5 bases at V and 5 bases at J; junction bases unmatched: 6. This CDR3 comprises 15 residues. Germline CDR1 and CDR2: SEHNR and FQNEAQ (reference sequence). The CDR3 bases are TGTGCCAGCAGCCCCGGGACAGGGAAAACCGGGGAGCTGTTTTTT. This gives the protein CASSPGTGKTGELFF.

A note on this clone: A read error may account for a junction end that differs from germline. The chain is built from TRBV7-9 and TRBJ1-4; maybe TRBD1 (5 bases). The germline V gene has CDR1 SEHNR and CDR2 FQNEAQ (reference sequence). This CDR3 has 16 amino acids. This CDR3 is CASTLAQAGRREKLFF. The CDR3 bases are TGTGCCAGCACCTTAGCCCAGGCAGGGCGTCGGGAAAAACTGTTTTTT.

A few counts support this clone. The genes are TRBV10-3 and TRBJ1-4; TRBD1 might be the D (6 bases). The germline V gene has CDR1 ENHRY and CDR2 SYGVKD. CDR3 length: 13 amino acids. V lost 8 bases and J lost 8, with 15 bases in between. CDR3 DNA sequence: TGTGCCATCGCAAGACAGGAAGGCGAAAAACTGTTTTTT. It yields the protein CAIARQEGEKLFF.

V gene TRBV24-1 combines with J gene TRBJ2-1, with 7 positions matching TRBD2. The germline V gene has CDR1 KGHDR and CDR2 SFDVKD. This CDR3 has 15 residues. V lost 9 bases, J lost 8 bases, and 15 bases stayed unmatched. CDR3 loop: CATGSGKRDVDEQFF. The CDR3, as DNA: TGTGCCACCGGGAGCGGGAAACGAGATGTCGATGAGCAGTTCTTC.

The chain joins TRBV12-3 or TRBV12-4 to TRBJ2-2; D is unresolved. This CDR3 comprises 11 residues. Trimming shortened V by 5 bases and J by 9 bases, and 7 bases separated the two germline ends. CDR3 DNA: TGTGCCAGCAGTCCCTCTTGGGAGCTGTTTTTT. Protein sequence: CASSPSWELFF.

CDR3 in DNA: TGTGCCAGCAGTTACATTTTGCGGGCTAGCGGGACCCCGAGGACAGATACGCAGTATTTT. Protein product: CASSYILRASGTPRTDTQYF. J is TRBJ2-3 and V is TRBV6-2 or TRBV6-3; 9 positions match TRBD2. The length of the CDR3 is 20 residues. V was pared by 2 bases and J by 3 bases, with 18 bases of the junction left unmatched. In germline, CDR1 is MNHEY, CDR2 SVGEGT.

CDR3 sequence: CASSQEMGLAGGAYSKNIQYF. CDR3 DNA: TGTGCCAGCAGCCAAGAGATGGGACTAGCGGGAGGAGCGTATTCCAAAAACATTCAGTACTTC. The chain carries TRBV4-2 and TRBJ2-4; TRBD2 matches 15 bases. This CDR3 has 21 amino acids. In germline, CDR1 is LGHNA, CDR2 YNFKEQ. Unmatched junction bases numbered 11, after V lost 0 bases and J lost 2 bases.

The rearrangement joins TRBV29-1 to TRBJ1-1; TRBD1 might be the D (5 bases). V shed 5 bases and J shed 5 bases, with 12 bases lying between them. The CDR3 length is 12 residues. The germline CDR1 and CDR2 sequences are SQVTM and ANQGSEA. In DNA, the CDR3 is TGCAGCGTTTCCGGACAAGGGACTGAAGCTTTCTTT. This encodes CSVSGQGTEAFF.

V gene TRBV5-4 combines with J gene TRBJ2-1, with TRBD1 matching over 7 bases. Germline CDR1 reads SGHNT; CDR2 reads YYREEE (reference sequence). The ends lost 3 bases at V and 0 bases at J; junction bases unmatched: 9. CDR3 length: 17 amino acids. The CDR3 spells CASSSTRQGSSYNEQFF. Written as DNA, the CDR3 is TGTGCCAGCAGCTCCACCCGACAGGGCAGCTCCTACAATGAGCAGTTCTTC.

As DNA, the CDR3 is TGTGCCAGCAGCTGGGGACTTTCCGGAGAGACCCAGTACTTC. This gives the protein CASSWGLSGETQYF. The chain joins TRBV7-6 to TRBJ2-5; maybe TRBD2 (6 bases). V lost 4 bases to trimming and J lost 4 bases, with 13 bases between them. This CDR3 contains 14 residues. The V gene's germline CDR1 is SGHVS and CDR2 FNYEAQ.

The chain couples TRBV19 to TRBJ2-7; maybe TRBD2 (5 bases). Germline V lookup: CDR1 LNHDA, CDR2 SQIVND (reference sequence). The CDR3 extends over 15 amino acids. V was trimmed by 1 base and J by 3 bases, leaving 13 bases between them. This CDR3 reads CASSIGDSEYYEQYF. The CDR3 DNA reads as TGTGCCAGTAGTATAGGCGATAGCGAGTACTACGAGCAGTACTTC.

A word on this clone: Other DNA sequences within the sample encode an identical CDR3. The chain recombines TRBV19 with TRBJ2-5; weak D call: TRBD2 (6 bases). The ends were cut back, 0 bases at V and 2 bases at J, with 13 bases in the middle. Germline V gene data show CDR1 as LNHDA and CDR2 as SQIVND (reference sequence). The CDR3 has 16 residues. DNA of the CDR3: TGTGCCAGTAGTATAGATCGGGTGGCGGGGCAAGAGACCCAGTACTTC. Protein: CASSIDRVAGQETQYF.

V gene TRBV11-2 combines with J gene TRBJ2-1; 9 nucleotides match TRBD1. The V gene end was trimmed by 5 bases and the J gene end by 9 bases; junction bases not matched to a gene: 11. Germline V gene sequence: CDR1 SGHAT, CDR2 FQNNGV. This CDR3 has 15 residues. Here the CDR3 reads CASSRSTGGYFEQFF. CDR3 nucleotides: TGTGCCAGCAGCCGTTCCACAGGGGGCTATTTTGAGCAGTTCTTC.

The chain uses TRBV5-1 and TRBJ2-5; the D gene is possibly TRBD1 (6 bases). This CDR3 is 14 amino acids long. The germline V gene encodes CDR1 SGHRS and CDR2 YFSETQ. V gave up 8 bases and J gave up 4 bases, with 18 bases separating them. The CDR3 here is CASSPGQSAETQYF. CDR3 DNA: TGCGCCAGTTCACCGGGACAATCGGCAGAGACCCAGTACTTC.